These 6 T cell receptor beta chains were sequenced from one sample in a study of spatial heterogeneity in lung cancer. Overall study findings and caveats: The study found that expanded intratumoral alpha and beta TCR counts tracked tumor mutation counts.

Time point reported: sample taken at primary tumor resection. Each CDR3 protein gets one entry after TCRdb re-called the 5' RACE reads with MiXCR. The sample lists 1,500 to 2,000 distinct CDR3 sequences; 5.2% were seen once. Antigens of these TCRs are unknown. The material sequenced was lung tumor tissue, taken at surgery. The receptors originated from a male donor with early-stage non-small cell lung cancer.

This clonotype is medium-sized in the sample. In DNA, the CDR3 is TGCGCCAGCAGCCAAGAGCTCTCACGTAGCGGTCATACGCAGTATTTT. Translated: CASSQELSRSGHTQYF. The V gene is TRBV4-3, the J gene TRBJ2-3; TRBD2 is a possible D gene (6 bases). V dropped 0 bases and J dropped 7 bases, with 17 bases sitting between them. CDR1 is LGHNA and CDR2 is YSLEER in the germline V gene. The CDR3 is 16 amino acids.

This clonotype is large (0.1 to 1%) in the sample. The chain uses TRBV19 and TRBJ1-1; the D is unclear. In germline, CDR1 is LNHDA, CDR2 SQIVND (reference sequence). This CDR3 region has 13 residues. V lost 5 bases, J lost 2 bases, and 9 bases lay in between. CDR3 sequence reads: CASSASRNTEAFF. Here the CDR3 DNA reads TGTGCCAGTAGTGCCTCAAGAAACACTGAAGCTTTCTTT.

This clonotype was detected many times. This chain connects TRBV11-2 to TRBJ2-3; 9 bases map to TRBD2. Unmatched junction bases numbered 11, after V lost 5 bases and J lost 2 bases. The CDR3 spans 17 residues. Germline loops: CDR1 SGHAT, CDR2 FQNNGV. The CDR3 bases are TGTGCCAGCAGCCCAGGGGGTAGCGGGGGATACACAGATACGCAGTATTTT. Amino acids: CASSPGGSGGYTDTQYF.

The table lists this clonotype with a few counts. The chain links TRBV28 to TRBJ2-7; unclear D gene. The CDR3 is 12 residues long. V gave up 3 bases and J gave up 3 bases, with 6 bases separating them. The V gene's germline CDR1 is MDHEN and CDR2 SYDVKM. DNA of the CDR3: TGTGCCAGCAGTTTCGTAGACTACGAGCAGTACTTC. Translation: CASSFVDYEQYF.

This clonotype rates as large (0.1 to 1%). The chain carries TRBV11-2 and TRBJ2-7; the D is unclear. The CDR3 consists of 14 residues. The germline V gene has CDR1 SGHAT and CDR2 FQNNGV. V gave up 1 base and J gave up 2 bases, with 9 bases separating them. In DNA, the CDR3 is TGTGCCAGCAGCTTAGGTGACACCACCTACGAGCAGTACTTC. This codes for CASSLGDTTYEQYF.

This clonotype is categorized as medium-sized. V gene TRBV11-2 combines with J gene TRBJ1-4; D is possibly TRBD1 (5 bases). The length of the CDR3 is 15 residues. The V gene lost 4 bases and the J gene lost 2 bases, with 11 bases spanning the gap. Germline-derived CDR1 and CDR2 are SGHAT and FQNNGV. CDR3 DNA: TGTGCCAGCAGCTCCTGGGGGGATACTAATGAAAAACTGTTTTTT. Translation: CASSSWGDTNEKLFF.